This TCR beta chain was sequenced for a study of T-cell memory formation after mild COVID-19 (dated by TCRdb to the early 2020s). For the wider study: TCR sequence clusters from the two donors were found to be largely donor specific. Two young, previously healthy adult volunteers, one female and one male, were included in the cohort. T-cell clones expanding and contracting after mild COVID-19 in two donors were tracked by longitudinal TCRalpha and TCRbeta repertoire sequencing. Here is what the overall study found, with its caveats: Contracting CD4+ clones were found mainly in CM and EM memory subsets, while CD8+ clones were enriched in EMRA. From day 15 to 85, contracting clones showed balanced CD4/CD8 phenotypes, whereas a second wave of clones that expanded from day 15 to 37 leaned towards CD4+. The second-wave clones that peaked on day 37 were not confirmed to be SARS-CoV-2 specific. Some responding clones were detected in pre-infection memory, which suggested that pre-existing cross-reactive memory T cells had joined the SARS-CoV-2 response. The study covered only a couple of mild cases, and larger cohorts including severe cases with pre-infection samples were considered necessary.

The sample holds a few counts of this clonotype. Its antigen specificity is not known. No base quality values were provided; no much bigger clone lies one nucleotide off. A distance of 20 bases separates the germline ends of V and J, which lose 4 bases and 0 bases respectively. The CDR1 and CDR2 encoded by the germline V gene (reference sequence) are SGHKS and YYEKEE. The CDR3 spans 19 residues, from the cysteine through the phenylalanine. Just the 57-base CDR3 DNA is kept, in frame starting at base 1. PBMCs were isolated by Ficoll-Paque density gradient centrifugation. Sequencing relied on an Illumina NovaSeq 6000. TCRalpha and TCRbeta cDNA libraries were constructed by 5'RACE with constant-segment primers, with sample barcodes and unique molecular identifiers being introduced. Trizol reagent was used to extract RNA from every sample. Libraries were amplified in two PCR steps, with a second sample barcode and Illumina TruSeq adapters added in the second step. Sequencing of the libraries was done on an Illumina NovaSeq, producing 2 x 150 bp paired-end reads. Processing in the source paper ran as follows. With migec v1.2.7, reads were demultiplexed and then collapsed into UMI-guided consensus sequences. Using mixcr v2.1.11, the UMI consensuses were aligned to TRA and TRB V and J templates and assembled into clonotypes. A clonotype was counted as expanded or contracted only when both edgeR and NoisET called the clonotype significant, with the noise models trained on biological replicates. For edgeR calls, a false discovery rate-adjusted p below 0.01 and a log2 fold-change threshold of 1 were applied. As an exploratory analysis of dynamics, max-normalized trajectories of the 1000 most abundant clonotypes were examined by PCA with hierarchical clustering. Each responding clone was given a CD4 or CD8 phenotype based on the CD4+ and CD8+ repertoires, which had been sequenced separately. In TCRdb, the public reads were trimmed at Q25 with fastp and aligned with MiXCR, with productive beta chains retained. Entries that share a CDR3 protein sequence are merged under the most common genes and DNA. Clone size and V and J calls follow TCRdb, not the original study. This sample comprises 120,000 or so distinct CDR3 sequences, 17% of them detected only once. 5.2% of the sample is taken by the ten largest.

The receptor was derived from a man aged 18 to 29 who had mild COVID-19 (a few samples of this study predate the infection). The sample titles of this study are shuffled in the database, so cell type and time point are left out; the donor was told from shared clones. The sample taken for sequencing was PBMCs or a T cell subset sorted from them (not recorded which). The rearranged chain carries TRBV5-5 and TRBJ2-6; the D gene is possibly TRBD1 or TRBD2, each agreeing over 6 bases. The DNA reads TGTGCCAGCAGCCCTAGAAGGGGGGACGGGCGCTCTGGGGCCAACGTCCTGACTTTC. It translates to CASSPRRGDGRSGANVLTF.